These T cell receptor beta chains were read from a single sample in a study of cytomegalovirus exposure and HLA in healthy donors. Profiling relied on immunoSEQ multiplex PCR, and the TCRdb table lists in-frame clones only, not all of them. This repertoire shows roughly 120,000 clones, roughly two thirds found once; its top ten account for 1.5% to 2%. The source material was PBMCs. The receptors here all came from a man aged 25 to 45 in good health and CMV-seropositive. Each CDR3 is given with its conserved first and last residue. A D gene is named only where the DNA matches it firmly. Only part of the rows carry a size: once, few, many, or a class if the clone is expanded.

DNA: TGTGCCAGTAGACACCCTGGACAGGGGAGCTATGGCTACACCTTC
CDR3: CASRHPGQGSYGYTF
V: TRBV19
D: TRBD1
J: TRBJ1-2
size: .

DNA: TGTGCCAGTAGTATAGCTCCAGCGAGGGCCTCCTCGGGCAATCAGCCCCAGCATTTT
CDR3: CASSIAPARASSGNQPQHF
V: TRBV19
D: .
J: TRBJ1-5
size: .

DNA: TGTGCCAGCAGTTTACGGCAGGGCATTTACGGGTACGAGCAGTACTTC
CDR3: CASSLRQGIYGYEQYF
V: TRBV28
D: .
J: TRBJ2-7
size: .

DNA: TGTGCCATCAGTGAGTTGGAGCGTTCCTACGAGCAGTACTTC
CDR3: CAISELERSYEQYF
V: TRBV10-3
D: .
J: TRBJ2-7
size: few

DNA: TGCGCCAGCAGCTTGGCCAGGGCCAATGAGCAGTTCTTC
CDR3: CASSLARANEQFF
V: TRBV5-1
D: .
J: TRBJ2-1
size: .

DNA: TGTGCCAGTAGTCTACGGACAGGGGAGCAACAGCCCCAGCATTTT
CDR3: CASSLRTGEQQPQHF
V: TRBV19
D: TRBD1
J: TRBJ1-5
size: once

DNA: TGCGCCAGCAGCTTGGTTGCTAGCGAGACCTACGAGCAGTACTTC
CDR3: CASSLVASETYEQYF
V: TRBV5-1
D: .
J: TRBJ2-7
size: medium-sized

DNA: TGTGCCAGCTCACCGGGACTAGCTCCCCGCAATGAGCAGTTCTTC
CDR3: CASSPGLAPRNEQFF
V: TRBV18
D: TRBD2
J: TRBJ2-1
size: .

DNA: TGCGCCAGCACTTCCGGGGGGGAGCAGACAGATACGCAGTATTTT
CDR3: CASTSGGEQTDTQYF
V: TRBV5-1
D: TRBD2
J: TRBJ2-3
size: .

DNA: TGTGCCAGCAGCTCCGTGGACAGGGGGTCAAATCAGCCCCAGCATTTT
CDR3: CASSSVDRGSNQPQHF
V: TRBV28
D: TRBD1
J: TRBJ1-5
size: few

DNA: TGTGCCAGCAGCAAAGGGGGGACAGGCCCTAGGAGCAACTCCTACGAGCAGTACTTC
CDR3: CASSKGGTGPRSNSYEQYF
V: TRBV21-1
D: .
J: TRBJ2-7
size: .

DNA: TGCGCCAGCAGCTTGGCCCAGGGCTACGAGCAGTACTTC
CDR3: CASSLAQGYEQYF
V: TRBV5-1
D: .
J: TRBJ2-7
size: .

DNA: TGCGCCAGCAGCTTGGCAGGGACAGGCCTTAACTATGGCTACACCTTC
CDR3: CASSLAGTGLNYGYTF
V: TRBV5-1
D: TRBD1
J: TRBJ1-2
size: once

DNA: TGCGCCAGCAGCATCGGGACTAGCGGGAGGCAAGAAGCCTACGAGCAGTACTTC
CDR3: CASSIGTSGRQEAYEQYF
V: TRBV5-1
D: TRBD2
J: TRBJ2-7
size: .

DNA: TGTGCCAGCAGTATAGCGGGGGGGAGCTCCTACAATGAGCAGTTCTTC
CDR3: CASSIAGGSSYNEQFF
V: TRBV6-6
D: TRBD2
J: TRBJ2-1
size: .

DNA: TGTGCCAGCAGTTACTCAAGGGGCGAAGGGAACACTGAAGCTTTCTTT
CDR3: CASSYSRGEGNTEAFF
V: TRBV6-5
D: .
J: TRBJ1-1
size: .

DNA: TGTGCCAGCAGCCGCCTTCCGGGGGTAACAGATACGCAGTATTTT
CDR3: CASSRLPGVTDTQYF
V: TRBV11-2
D: .
J: TRBJ2-3
size: .

DNA: TGCGCCAGCAGCCGTAAACCGGGACAGGGGGCGTATGAGCAGTTCTTC
CDR3: CASSRKPGQGAYEQFF
V: TRBV5-1
D: TRBD1
J: TRBJ2-1
size: .

DNA: TGTGCCAGCAGCTTCAGCGGGAGGAACACCGGGGAGCTGTTTTTT
CDR3: CASSFSGRNTGELFF
V: TRBV13
D: TRBD2
J: TRBJ2-2
size: .

DNA: TGTGCCAGCAGCTTAGGTCTTTGGACAGGGGACCAAGATACGCAGTATTTT
CDR3: CASSLGLWTGDQDTQYF
V: TRBV7-9
D: TRBD1
J: TRBJ2-3
size: .

DNA: TGTGCCAGCAGCTTCGGACAGGGCGAGTACGAGCAGTACTTC
CDR3: CASSFGQGEYEQYF
V: TRBV4-2
D: TRBD1
J: TRBJ2-7
size: .

DNA: TGTGCCAGCAGTTTTGTGGCTGGCACAGATACGCAGTATTTT
CDR3: CASSFVAGTDTQYF
V: TRBV28
D: .
J: TRBJ2-3
size: once

DNA: TGTGCCAGCAGTTTAGCGTATTGGGGGCACAATGAGCAGTTCTTC
CDR3: CASSLAYWGHNEQFF
V: TRBV27
D: .
J: TRBJ2-1
size: .

DNA: TGTGCCAGCAGCGCTCGTAGCGGGACCTCCTACAATGAGCAGTTCTTC
CDR3: CASSARSGTSYNEQFF
V: TRBV9
D: TRBD2
J: TRBJ2-1
size: .

DNA: TGCGCCAGCAGCCCGGGACAGTGGGAGAACACTGAAGCTTTCTTT
CDR3: CASSPGQWENTEAFF
V: TRBV5-1
D: TRBD1
J: TRBJ1-1
size: few

DNA: TGTGCCAGCAGTTACGAGCCTAGCGGGTGGAACGAGCAGTACTTC
CDR3: CASSYEPSGWNEQYF
V: TRBV6-5
D: TRBD2
J: TRBJ2-7
size: .

DNA: TGTGCCAGCAGAAGACCGGGACAGGAGTACAATGAGCAGTTCTTC
CDR3: CASRRPGQEYNEQFF
V: TRBV5-5
D: TRBD1
J: TRBJ2-1
size: .

DNA: TGTGCCAGCAGTGACGGGACAGGGGGCGCGGGCTACACCTTC
CDR3: CASSDGTGGAGYTF
V: TRBV6-4
D: TRBD1
J: TRBJ1-2
size: .

DNA: TGTGCCATCAGTGGACTACAGGGGGGCGAGCAGTACTTC
CDR3: CAISGLQGGEQYF
V: TRBV10-3
D: TRBD1
J: TRBJ2-7
size: .

DNA: TGTGCCAGCAGCCCAACTCTTATAGCCTACGAGCAGTACTTC
CDR3: CASSPTLIAYEQYF
V: TRBV7-6
D: .
J: TRBJ2-7
size: .

DNA: TGTGCCAGCAGCTTAAGACGGGGCACTGAAGCTTTCTTT
CDR3: CASSLRRGTEAFF
V: TRBV7-2
D: .
J: TRBJ1-1
size: .

DNA: TGTGCCAGCAGCGTTGGCGGGTCTACCTACAATGAGCAGTTCTTC
CDR3: CASSVGGSTYNEQFF
V: TRBV9
D: .
J: TRBJ2-1
size: .